This TCR beta chain came from a study of OX40 agonist ivuxolimab in advanced cancers. As for the study in general: Three partial responders included one hepatocellular carcinoma patient and two cutaneous melanoma patients.

Notes on this clone: The antigen remains unidentified.

Study observations and caveats: Expanded clones tended on average to be more numerous among CD8+ T cells than CD4+.

Trimming pared 7 bases from V and 3 bases from J, leaving 15 bases between. This CDR3 is built from 13 residues. CDR1 is SQVTM and CDR2 is ANQGSEA in the germline V gene. Profiling relied on immunoSEQ multiplex PCR, and the TCRdb table lists in-frame clones only, not all of them. Altogether roughly 71,000 clones are present, approximately 91% being singletons, with the ten largest covering 13% to 15%. Sequencing was performed on CD4+ or CD8+ T cells sorted from blood, taken in a trial of the OX40 agonist ivuxolimab. The clonotype comes from an adult with an advanced solid tumor such as melanoma, head and neck, liver or kidney cancer. The rearrangement uses TRBV29-1 and TRBJ2-5; the D call may be TRBD1 or TRBD2 (5 bases each). For the CDR3, the DNA is TGCAGCGCGGGGCCCGGGGCCGAAGAGACCCAGTACTTC. It encodes CSAGPGAEETQYF.